The T cell receptor beta chain described here comes from a study of identifying expanded T cells in peripheral blood. General observations from the study: Across healthy donors, higher total template counts meant significantly greater approximately two-week count variance. Differentially abundant clones: around 1.1 between replicates, about 17 at approximately 14 days, less than 20 at four.

Collection occurred without any documented infections or immune events in donors. The CDR3 totals 12 residues. Germline-derived CDR1 and CDR2 are GTSNPN and SVGIG (reference sequence). This clone was observed a handful of times. Its specificity is unknown. Here immunoSEQ multiplex PCR was the method, and the copy in TCRdb shows in-frame clones only, minus some. This table has approximately 63,000 clones, around 87% appearing once. The chain is built from TRBV30 and TRBJ1-2, with D maybe TRBD1 (5 bases). The sequenced sample consisted of blood. The TCR originated in a person aged 18 to 75 in good health. CDR3 protein: CGTTGSHDGYTF. DNA for the CDR3: TGTGGCACCACAGGTAGCCACGATGGCTACACCTTC.